This T cell receptor (beta chain) was retrieved from a study of shared clonotypes between healthy human individuals. Study-wide findings and caveats: As a rule, naive subsets had a larger estimated richness than memory subsets. Sample collection involved blood only; tissue repertoires are likely different. Inspection by rarefaction showed sorted-subset sequencing to be incomplete despite large depth.

Remarks on this clone: Its antigen remains unknown.

The assay was run at deep level. Produced via immunoSEQ multiplex PCR; TCRdb's table is partial and in-frame only. The sample yields 950,000 to 1,300,000 clones, 60% to 80% seen once. The germline V and J ends were trimmed by 7 bases and 7 bases, with 14 bases remaining between them. The CDR3 has 13 amino acids. The V gene's germline CDR1 is MRHNA and CDR2 SNTAGT. The sequence came from a man aged 18 to 35 in good health. Sequencing was carried out using memory CD4+ T cells sorted from blood. Subset: CD45RA-negative fraction. This chain joins TRBV6-4 and TRBJ1-5; D is undetermined. CDR3 sequence (DNA): TGTGCCAGCACGCGGGAGATGGGACAGCCCCAGCATTTT. Protein: CASTREMGQPQHF.